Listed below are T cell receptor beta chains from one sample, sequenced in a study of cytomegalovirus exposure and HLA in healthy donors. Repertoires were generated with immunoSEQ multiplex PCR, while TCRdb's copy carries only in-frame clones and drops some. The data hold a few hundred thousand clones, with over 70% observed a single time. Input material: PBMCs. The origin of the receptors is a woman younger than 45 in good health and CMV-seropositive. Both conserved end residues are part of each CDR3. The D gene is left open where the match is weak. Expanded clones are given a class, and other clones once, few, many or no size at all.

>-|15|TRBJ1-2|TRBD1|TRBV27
TGTGCCAGCGGATGGTCGGGACAGGGGGGCTATGGCTACACCTTC
CASGWSGQGGYGYTF
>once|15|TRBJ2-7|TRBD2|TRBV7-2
TGTGCCAGCAGCTTCACCCGGACTAGCGGTTACGAGCAGTACTTC
CASSFTRTSGYEQYF
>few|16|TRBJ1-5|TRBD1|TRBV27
TGTGCCAGCAGTCGTACCGGGACAGCGGGGAATCAGCCCCAGCATTTT
CASSRTGTAGNQPQHF
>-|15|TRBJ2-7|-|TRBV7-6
TGTGCCAGCAGCTTAGCATCCCGAGGGGTCTACGAGCAGTACTTC
CASSLASRGVYEQYF
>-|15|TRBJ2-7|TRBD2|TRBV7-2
TGTGCCAGCAGCTTAAGGGGACTAGCGGAAAACGAGCAGTACTTC
CASSLRGLAENEQYF
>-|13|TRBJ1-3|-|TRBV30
TGTGCCTACCTAGCCGCCTCTGGAAACACCATATATTTT
CAYLAASGNTIYF
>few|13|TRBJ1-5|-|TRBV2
TGTGCCAGCAGTGCTACAGGGAGTCAGCCCCAGCATTTT
CASSATGSQPQHF
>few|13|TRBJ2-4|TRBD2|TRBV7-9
TGTGCCAGCACCGCGGGACTAGCCAGCATTCAGTACTTC
CASTAGLASIQYF
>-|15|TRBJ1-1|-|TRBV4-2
TGTGCCAGCAGCCTGTCCCTCCACGGGAACACTGAAGCTTTCTTT
CASSLSLHGNTEAFF
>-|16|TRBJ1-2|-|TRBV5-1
TGCGCCAGCAGCTTGGAACAGGGAGATTCAAACTATGGCTACACCTTC
CASSLEQGDSNYGYTF
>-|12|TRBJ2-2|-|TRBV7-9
TGTGCCAGCAGCTTTAACTCCGGGGAGCTGTTTTTT
CASSFNSGELFF
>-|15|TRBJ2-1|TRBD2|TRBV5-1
TGCGCCAGCAGCCCCTGGACTAGCGGGAGGGGTGAGCAGTTCTTC
CASSPWTSGRGEQFF
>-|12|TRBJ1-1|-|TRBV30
TGTGCCCGAGGACGGTTGAACACTGAAGCTTTCTTT
CARGRLNTEAFF
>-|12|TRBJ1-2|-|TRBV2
TGTGCCAGCAGTGAGGATAACTATGGCTACACCTTC
CASSEDNYGYTF
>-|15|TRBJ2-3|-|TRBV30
TGTGCCTGGAGTCCATTGGGTTTGGGGACAGATACGCAGTATTTT
CAWSPLGLGTDTQYF
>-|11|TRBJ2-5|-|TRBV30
TGTGCCTGGAGTGGTGAAGAGACCCAGTACTTC
CAWSGEETQYF
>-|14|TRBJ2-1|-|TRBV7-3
TGTGCCAGCAGCGTTACAGGGATGGACAATGAGCAGTTCTTC
CASSVTGMDNEQFF
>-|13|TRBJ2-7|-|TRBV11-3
TGTGCCAGCAGTTACACGGAGAGCCCGGTAGAGTACTTC
CASSYTESPVEYF
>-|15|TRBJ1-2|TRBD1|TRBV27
TGTGCCAGCAGTTTATTGGGGGGGGACAGCTATGGCTACACCTTC
CASSLLGGDSYGYTF
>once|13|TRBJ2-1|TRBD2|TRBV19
TGTGCCAGTAGTACCGGACTAGCGGGAGAGCAGTTCTTC
CASSTGLAGEQFF
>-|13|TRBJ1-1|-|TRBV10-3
TGTGCCATCAGTGTGGGTTCGAACACTGAAGCTTTCTTT
CAISVGSNTEAFF
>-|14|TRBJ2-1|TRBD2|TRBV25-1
TGTGCCAGCAGTAATAGCGGGGCCGGGGATGAGCAGTTCTTC
CASSNSGAGDEQFF
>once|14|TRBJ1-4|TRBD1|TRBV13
TGTGCCAGCAGCTTTAACAGGGGTGGTGAAAAACTGTTTTTT
CASSFNRGGEKLFF
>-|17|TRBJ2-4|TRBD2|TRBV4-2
TGTGCCAGCAGCCAAGACCACCGGGACTATGGGGAAGACATTCAGTACTTC
CASSQDHRDYGEDIQYF
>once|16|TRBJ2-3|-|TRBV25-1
TGTGCCAGCAGTGTCAGGAGTAGGGCAGGCACAGATACGCAGTATTTT
CASSVRSRAGTDTQYF
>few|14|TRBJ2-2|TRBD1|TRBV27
TGTGCCAGCAGCACGGACAGGACCGCCGGGGAGCTGTTTTTT
CASSTDRTAGELFF
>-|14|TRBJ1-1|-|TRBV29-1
TGCAGCGTTCAAGGGGGAAATCGAAACACTGAAGCTTTCTTT
CSVQGGNRNTEAFF
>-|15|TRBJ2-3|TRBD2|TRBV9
TGTGCCAGCAGCCAGGGACTAACCCGCACAGATACGCAGTATTTT
CASSQGLTRTDTQYF
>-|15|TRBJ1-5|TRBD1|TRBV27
TGTGCCAGCAGTAAGGGACAGGTGGGAAATCAGCCCCAGCATTTT
CASSKGQVGNQPQHF
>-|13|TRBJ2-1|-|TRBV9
TGTGCCAGCAGCGTAGAAGGGCCCAATGAGCAGTTCTTC
CASSVEGPNEQFF
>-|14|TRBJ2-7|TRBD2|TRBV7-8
TGTGCCAGCAGCTTGGGACTAGGACACTACGAGCAGTACTTC
CASSLGLGHYEQYF
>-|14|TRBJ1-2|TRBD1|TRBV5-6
TGTGCCAGCAGCTTACAGGGGGCAGGCTATGGCTACACCTTC
CASSLQGAGYGYTF
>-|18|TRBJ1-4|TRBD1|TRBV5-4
TGTGCCAGCAGCTTGTTTTCCGGGACAGGGCTCCCTAATGAAAAACTGTTTTTT
CASSLFSGTGLPNEKLFF
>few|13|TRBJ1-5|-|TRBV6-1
TGTGCCAGCAGTGTGGGACTAGGCCAGCCCCAGCATTTT
CASSVGLGQPQHF
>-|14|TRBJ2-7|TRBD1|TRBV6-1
TGTGCCAGCACCCCCGGACAGGGTCCCTACGAGCAGTACTTC
CASTPGQGPYEQYF
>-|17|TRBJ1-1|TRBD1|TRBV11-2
TGTGCCAGCAGCACGTACCGGGACAGGGGGCGGACCACTGAAGCTTTCTTT
CASSTYRDRGRTTEAFF
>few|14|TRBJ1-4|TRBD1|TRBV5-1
TGCGCCAGCAGCGCGGGACAGGGTAATGAAAAACTGTTTTTT
CASSAGQGNEKLFF
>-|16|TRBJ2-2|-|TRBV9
TGTGCCAGCAGCGCCCTTGGGACGGACTACACCGGGGAGCTGTTTTTT
CASSALGTDYTGELFF
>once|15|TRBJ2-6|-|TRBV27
TGTGCCAGCAGTTTAGAAGGGGTTGGGGCCAACGTCCTGACTTTC
CASSLEGVGANVLTF
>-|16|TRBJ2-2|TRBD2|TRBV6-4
TGTGCCAGCAGTGACCGCGGGACTACGAACACCGGGGAGCTGTTTTTT
CASSDRGTTNTGELFF
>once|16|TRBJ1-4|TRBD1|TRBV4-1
TGCGCCAGCAGCCAAATACAGGGGGCGCCGGTTGAAAAACTGTTTTTT
CASSQIQGAPVEKLFF
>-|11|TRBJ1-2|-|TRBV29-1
TGCAGCGTTGAGCTGAGGAATGGCTACACCTTC
CSVELRNGYTF